This T cell receptor (beta chain) was retrieved from a study of shared clonotypes between healthy human individuals. Per the original data handling: Quality scores were absent from the junction-only immunoSEQ sequences, so filtering differed. Produced via immunoSEQ multiplex PCR; TCRdb's table is partial and in-frame only. V and J calls and clone size come straight from that table; D and trimming were deduced from the DNA. The sample contains about 960,000 clones, 70% to 85% of which appear only once. Germline V gives CDR1 SGHTA, CDR2 FQGNSA. V shed 5 bases, J shed 7 bases, and the junction held 10 bases outside the gene matches. The CDR3 is 16 amino acids.

Sequenced sample: memory CD4+ T cells sorted from blood. Regarding subset: CD45RA-negative fraction. V gene TRBV7-2 combines with J gene TRBJ2-1; 11 bases fit TRBD2. The source of this sequence is a man younger than 30 in good health. The DNA of the CDR3 is TGTGCCAGCAGCCTCTACCCTAGCGGGGGGAGGAATGAGCAGTTCTTC. This codes for CASSLYPSGGRNEQFF.